This record covers a single TCR beta chain. The antigen remains undetermined. The CDR3 is 13 amino acids. From germline, CDR1 is SQVTM and CDR2 ANQGSEA. The sample belongs to a study of shared clonotypes between healthy human individuals. Study observations and caveats: Naive subsets, compared against memory subsets, generally had larger estimated richness values.

Sequencing used immunoSEQ multiplex PCR; TCRdb keeps in-frame clones, though not all of them. Found here are around 600,000 clones, 98% of them singletons; the top ten hold 0.3%. Naive CD8 populations comprised CD45RO-negative cells positively selected for CCR7, excluding terminally differentiated effector memory CD45RA+ cells. The donors were all Caucasian adults (living in Nashville, Tennessee). The sample was naive CD8+ T cells sorted from blood. The TCR was taken from a man aged 30 to 45 in good health. V gene TRBV29-1 combines with J gene TRBJ2-2; a possible D gene is TRBD2 (6 bases). CDR3 in amino acids: CTIGRGNTGELFF. The DNA of the CDR3 is TGCACCATAGGGCGGGGTAACACCGGGGAGCTGTTTTTT.